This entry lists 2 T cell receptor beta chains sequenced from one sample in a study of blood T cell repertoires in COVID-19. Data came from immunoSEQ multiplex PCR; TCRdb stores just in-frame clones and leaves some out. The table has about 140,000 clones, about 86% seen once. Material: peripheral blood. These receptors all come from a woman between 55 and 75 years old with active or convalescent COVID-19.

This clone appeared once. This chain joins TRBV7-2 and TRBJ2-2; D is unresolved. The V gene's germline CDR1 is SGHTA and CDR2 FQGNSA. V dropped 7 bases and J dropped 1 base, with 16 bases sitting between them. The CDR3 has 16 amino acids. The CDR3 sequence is CASTLNMVGNTGELFF. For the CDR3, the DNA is TGTGCCAGCACCTTGAATATGGTCGGGAACACCGGGGAGCTGTTTTTT. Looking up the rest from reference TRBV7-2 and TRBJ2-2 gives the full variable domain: GAGVSQSPSNKVTEKGKDVELRCDPISGHTALYWYRQSLGQGLEFLIYFQGNSAPDKSGLPSDRFSAERTGGSVSTLTIQRTQQEDSAVYLCASTLNMVGNTGELFFGEGSRLTVL.

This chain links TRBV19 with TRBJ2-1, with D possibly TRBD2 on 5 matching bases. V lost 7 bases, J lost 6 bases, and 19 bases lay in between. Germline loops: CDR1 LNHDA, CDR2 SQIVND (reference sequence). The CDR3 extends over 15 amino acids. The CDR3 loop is CASKVNPAGGNEQFF. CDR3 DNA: TGTGCCAGTAAGGTCAACCCCGCGGGTGGCAATGAGCAGTTCTTC.